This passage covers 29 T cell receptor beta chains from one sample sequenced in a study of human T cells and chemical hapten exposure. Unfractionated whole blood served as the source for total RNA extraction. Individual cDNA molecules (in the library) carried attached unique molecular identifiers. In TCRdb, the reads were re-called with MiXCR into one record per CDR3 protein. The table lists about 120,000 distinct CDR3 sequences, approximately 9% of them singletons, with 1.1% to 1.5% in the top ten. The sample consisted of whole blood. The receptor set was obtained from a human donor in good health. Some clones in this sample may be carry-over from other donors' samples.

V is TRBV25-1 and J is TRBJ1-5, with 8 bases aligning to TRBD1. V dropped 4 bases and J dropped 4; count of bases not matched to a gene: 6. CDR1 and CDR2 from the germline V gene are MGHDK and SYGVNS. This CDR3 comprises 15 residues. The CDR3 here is CASSVGTGGNQPQHF. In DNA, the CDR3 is TGTGCCAGCAGTGTAGGGACAGGCGGGAATCAGCCCCAGCATTTT.

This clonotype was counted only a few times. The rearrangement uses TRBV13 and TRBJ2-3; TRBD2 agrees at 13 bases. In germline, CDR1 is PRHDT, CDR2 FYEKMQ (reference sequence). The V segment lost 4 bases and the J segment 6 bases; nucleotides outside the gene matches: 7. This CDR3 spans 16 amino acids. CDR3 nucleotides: TGTGCCAGCAGCTCGAGACTAGCGGGGGGCCCCGATACGCAGTATTTT. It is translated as CASSSRLAGGPDTQYF.

The DNA for the CDR3 is TGTGCCAGCTTGAGGTATGGCGGGGAGTTCACCGGGGAGCTGTTTTTT. Its protein is CASLRYGGEFTGELFF. This chain links TRBV6-2 or TRBV6-3 with TRBJ2-2; perhaps TRBD2 as D (6 bases). The CDR3 runs 16 residues. The ends were cut back, 8 bases at V and 4 bases at J, with 20 bases in the middle. Germline CDR1 and CDR2: MNHEY and SVGEGT.

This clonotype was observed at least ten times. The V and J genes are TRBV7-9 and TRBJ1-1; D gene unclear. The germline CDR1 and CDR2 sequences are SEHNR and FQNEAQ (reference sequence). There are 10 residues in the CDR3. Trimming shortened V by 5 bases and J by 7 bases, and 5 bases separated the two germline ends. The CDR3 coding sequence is TGTGCCAGCAGCCCAGATGAAGCTTTCTTT. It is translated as CASSPDEAFF.

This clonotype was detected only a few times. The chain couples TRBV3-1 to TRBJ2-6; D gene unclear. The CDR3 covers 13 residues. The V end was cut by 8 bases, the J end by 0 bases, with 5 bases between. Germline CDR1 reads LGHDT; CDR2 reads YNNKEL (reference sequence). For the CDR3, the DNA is TGTGCCAGCCAAACCTCTGGGGCCAACGTCCTGACTTTC. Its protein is CASQTSGANVLTF. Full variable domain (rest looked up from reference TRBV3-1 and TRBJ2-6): DTAVSQTPKYLVTQMGNDKSIKCEQNLGHDTMYWYKQDSKKFLKIMFSYNNKELIINETVPNRFSPKSPDKAHLNLHINSLELGDSAVYFCASQTSGANVLTFGAGSRLTVL.

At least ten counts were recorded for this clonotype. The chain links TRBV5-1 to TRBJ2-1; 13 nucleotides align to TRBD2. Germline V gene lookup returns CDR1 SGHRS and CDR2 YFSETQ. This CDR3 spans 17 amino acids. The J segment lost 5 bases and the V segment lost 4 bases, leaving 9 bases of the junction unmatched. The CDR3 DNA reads TGCGCCAGCAGCCCCCAGTTCGGGACTAGCGGGAACAATGAGCAGTTCTTC. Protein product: CASSPQFGTSGNNEQFF.

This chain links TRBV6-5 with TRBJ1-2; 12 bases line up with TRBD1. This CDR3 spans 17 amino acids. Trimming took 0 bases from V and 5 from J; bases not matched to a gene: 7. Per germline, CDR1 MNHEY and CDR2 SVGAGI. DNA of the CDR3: TGTGCCAGCAGTTACTCAAGTCCGGGACAGGGGGCTTATGGCTACACCTTC. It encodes CASSYSSPGQGAYGYTF.

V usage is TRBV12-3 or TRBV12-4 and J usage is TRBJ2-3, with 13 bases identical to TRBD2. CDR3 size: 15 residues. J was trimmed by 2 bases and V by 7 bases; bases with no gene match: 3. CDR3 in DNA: TGTGCCAGCAAGACTAGCGGGGGGACCACAGATACGCAGTATTTT. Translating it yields CASKTSGGTTDTQYF.

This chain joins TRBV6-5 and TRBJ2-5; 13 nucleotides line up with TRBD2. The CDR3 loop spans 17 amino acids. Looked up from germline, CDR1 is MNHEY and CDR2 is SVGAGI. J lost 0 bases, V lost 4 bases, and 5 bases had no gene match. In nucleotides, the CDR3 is TGTGCCAGCAGTTCCGGGACTAGCGGGACCAACCAAGAGACCCAGTACTTC. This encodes CASSSGTSGTNQETQYF.

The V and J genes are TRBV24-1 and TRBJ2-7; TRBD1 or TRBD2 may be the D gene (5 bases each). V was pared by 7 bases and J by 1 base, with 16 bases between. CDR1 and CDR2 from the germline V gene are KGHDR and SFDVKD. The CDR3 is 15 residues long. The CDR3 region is CATSWDGEESYEQYF. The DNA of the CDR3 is TGTGCCACCAGCTGGGACGGTGAGGAATCCTACGAGCAGTACTTC.

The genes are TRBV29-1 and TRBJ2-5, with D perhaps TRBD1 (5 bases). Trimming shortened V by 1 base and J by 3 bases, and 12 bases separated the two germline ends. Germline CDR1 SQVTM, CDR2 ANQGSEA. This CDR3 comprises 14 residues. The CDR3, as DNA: TGCAGCGTTGAAGGAGTGGAAGGGGAAGAGACCCAGTACTTC. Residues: CSVEGVEGEETQYF.

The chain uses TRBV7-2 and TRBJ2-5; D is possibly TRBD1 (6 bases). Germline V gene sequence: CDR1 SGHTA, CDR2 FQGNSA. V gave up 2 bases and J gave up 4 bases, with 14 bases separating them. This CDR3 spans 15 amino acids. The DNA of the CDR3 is TGTGCCAGCAGCTTACCCCAGGGGATCGCAGAGACCCAGTACTTC. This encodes CASSLPQGIAETQYF.

The chain's CDR3 is CASSSSGRAHEQYF. The DNA of the CDR3 is TGTGCCAGCAGTTCTAGCGGGAGGGCCCACGAGCAGTACTTC. This chain uses TRBV2 with TRBJ2-7, with 12 positions matching TRBD2. CDR3 length: 14 amino acids. V was clipped by 5 bases and J by 5 bases; unmatched bases: 4. Germline CDR1 is SNHLY and CDR2 is FYNNEI.

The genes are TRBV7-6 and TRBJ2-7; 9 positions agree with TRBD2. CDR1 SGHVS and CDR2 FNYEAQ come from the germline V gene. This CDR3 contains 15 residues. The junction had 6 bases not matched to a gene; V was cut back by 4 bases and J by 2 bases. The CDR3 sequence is CASSSGTSSAYEQYF. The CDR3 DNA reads TGTGCCAGCAGCTCGGGGACTAGCAGTGCCTACGAGCAGTACTTC.

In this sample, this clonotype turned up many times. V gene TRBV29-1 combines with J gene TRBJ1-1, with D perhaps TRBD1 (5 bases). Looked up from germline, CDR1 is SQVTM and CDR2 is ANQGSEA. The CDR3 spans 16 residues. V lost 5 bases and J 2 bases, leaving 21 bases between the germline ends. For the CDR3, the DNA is TGCAGCGTTCAAGCCCGGCAGGGAAGCTACAACACTGAAGCTTTCTTT. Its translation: CSVQARQGSYNTEAFF.

The CDR3 nucleotides are TGTGCCAGCAGTCCAATCGGGACTAGCGGGAACACCGGGGAGCTGTTTTTT. Translating gives CASSPIGTSGNTGELFF. This chain connects TRBV12-3 or TRBV12-4 to TRBJ2-2, with 11 bases matching TRBD2. Germline trimming cut 5 bases from V and 1 base from J; bases unmatched to any gene: 6. The CDR3 sequence is 17 residues long.

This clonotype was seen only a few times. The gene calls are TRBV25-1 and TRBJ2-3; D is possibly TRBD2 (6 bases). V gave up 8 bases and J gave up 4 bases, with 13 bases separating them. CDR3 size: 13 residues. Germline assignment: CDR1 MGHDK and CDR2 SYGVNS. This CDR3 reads CASRGTGADTQYF. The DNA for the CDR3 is TGTGCCAGCCGGGGGACGGGCGCAGATACGCAGTATTTT.

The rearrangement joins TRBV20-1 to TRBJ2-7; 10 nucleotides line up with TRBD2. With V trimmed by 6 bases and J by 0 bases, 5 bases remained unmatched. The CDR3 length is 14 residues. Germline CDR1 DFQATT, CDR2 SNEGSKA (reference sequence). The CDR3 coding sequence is TGCAGTGCCACCAGGACTAGCGGCTCCTACGAGCAGTACTTC. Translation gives CSATRTSGSYEQYF.

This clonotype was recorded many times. CDR3 region: CASSQTLPGREEKLFF. CDR3 DNA: TGTGCCAGCAGCCAAACTCTCCCGGGACGGGAGGAAAAACTGTTTTTT. This rearrangement joins TRBV14 to TRBJ1-4, with D maybe TRBD1 (5 bases). The CDR3 has 16 amino acids. CDR1 and CDR2 from the germline V gene are SGHDN and FVKESK. V gave up 2 bases and J gave up 8 bases, with 18 bases separating them.

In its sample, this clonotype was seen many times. This CDR3 is CASSSYISRKSYEQYF. As DNA, the CDR3 is TGTGCCAGCAGCTCCTATATCAGCAGAAAATCCTACGAGCAGTACTTC. This sequence joins TRBV7-8 and TRBJ2-7; no clear D. The CDR3 is 16 amino acids. Germline V gene data show CDR1 as SGHVS and CDR2 as FQNEAQ. Deletions cut 4 bases from V and 1 base from J, with 17 bases between.

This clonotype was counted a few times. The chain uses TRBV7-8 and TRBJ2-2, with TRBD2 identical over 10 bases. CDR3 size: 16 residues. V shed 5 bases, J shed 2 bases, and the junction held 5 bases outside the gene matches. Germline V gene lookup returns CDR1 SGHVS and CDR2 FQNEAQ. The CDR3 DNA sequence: TGTGCCAGCAGCGACACTAGCGGGACCAACACCGGGGAGCTGTTTTTT. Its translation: CASSDTSGTNTGELFF.

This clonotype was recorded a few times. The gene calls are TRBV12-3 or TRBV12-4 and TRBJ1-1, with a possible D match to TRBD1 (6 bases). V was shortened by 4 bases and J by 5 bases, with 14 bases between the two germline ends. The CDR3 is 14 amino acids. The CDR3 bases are TGTGCCAGCAGTTCCACCCGGGACAAAACTGAAGCTTTCTTT. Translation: CASSSTRDKTEAFF.

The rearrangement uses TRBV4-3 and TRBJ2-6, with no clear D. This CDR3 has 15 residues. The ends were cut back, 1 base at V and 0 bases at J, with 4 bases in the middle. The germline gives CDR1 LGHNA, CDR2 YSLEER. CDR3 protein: CASSQGVSGANVLTF. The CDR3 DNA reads TGCGCCAGCAGCCAAGGGGTCTCTGGGGCCAACGTCCTGACTTTC.

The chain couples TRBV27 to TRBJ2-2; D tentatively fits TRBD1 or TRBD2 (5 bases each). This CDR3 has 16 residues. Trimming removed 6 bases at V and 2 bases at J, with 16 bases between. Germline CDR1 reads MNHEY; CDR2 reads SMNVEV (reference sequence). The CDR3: CASRTSGTLNTGELFF. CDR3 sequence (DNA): TGTGCCAGCAGAACCTCCGGGACGCTAAACACCGGGGAGCTGTTTTTT.

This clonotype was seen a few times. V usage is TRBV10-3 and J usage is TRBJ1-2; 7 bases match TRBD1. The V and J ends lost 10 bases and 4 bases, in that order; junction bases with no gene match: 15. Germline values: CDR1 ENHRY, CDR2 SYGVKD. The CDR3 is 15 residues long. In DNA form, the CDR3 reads TGTGCCAGTACGGGTGAGGGGGCCACTGGCTATGGCTACACCTTC. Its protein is CASTGEGATGYGYTF.

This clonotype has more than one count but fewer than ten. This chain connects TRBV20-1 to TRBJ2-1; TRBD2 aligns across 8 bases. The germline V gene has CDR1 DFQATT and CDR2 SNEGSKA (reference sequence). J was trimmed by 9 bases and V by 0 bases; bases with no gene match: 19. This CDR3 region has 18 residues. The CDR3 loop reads CSARDPDISGKRWGEQFF. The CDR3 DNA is TGCAGTGCTAGAGATCCTGATATTAGCGGGAAGAGGTGGGGTGAGCAGTTCTTC.

The DNA of the CDR3 is TGTGCCAGCAGTTTTCAGGGTAGGACTGAAGCTTTCTTT. Translating it yields CASSFQGRTEAFF. The genes are TRBV27 and TRBJ1-1; D possibly corresponds to TRBD1 (5 bases). From germline, CDR1 is MNHEY and CDR2 SMNVEV (reference sequence). The V end was cut by 3 bases, the J end by 5 bases, with 10 bases between. The CDR3 loop spans 13 amino acids.

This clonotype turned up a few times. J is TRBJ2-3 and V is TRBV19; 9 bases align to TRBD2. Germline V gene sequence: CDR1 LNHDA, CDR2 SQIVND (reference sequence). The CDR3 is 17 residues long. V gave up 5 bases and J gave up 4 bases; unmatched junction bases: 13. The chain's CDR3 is CASSPPRAGGPADTQYF. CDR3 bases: TGTGCCAGTAGTCCCCCTAGGGCGGGAGGGCCGGCAGATACGCAGTATTTT. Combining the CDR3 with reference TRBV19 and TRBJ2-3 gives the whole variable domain DGGITQSPKYLFRKEGQNVTLSCEQNLNHDAMYWYRQDPGQGLRLIYYSQIVNDFQKGDIAEGYSVSREKKESFPLTVTSAQKNPTAFYLCASSPPRAGGPADTQYFGPGTRLTVL.

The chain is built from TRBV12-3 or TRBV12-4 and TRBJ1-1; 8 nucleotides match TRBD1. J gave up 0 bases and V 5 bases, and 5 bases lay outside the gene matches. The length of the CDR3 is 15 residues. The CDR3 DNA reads TGTGCCAGCAGTCCAGGACAGGGCTTGAACACTGAAGCTTTCTTT. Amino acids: CASSPGQGLNTEAFF.